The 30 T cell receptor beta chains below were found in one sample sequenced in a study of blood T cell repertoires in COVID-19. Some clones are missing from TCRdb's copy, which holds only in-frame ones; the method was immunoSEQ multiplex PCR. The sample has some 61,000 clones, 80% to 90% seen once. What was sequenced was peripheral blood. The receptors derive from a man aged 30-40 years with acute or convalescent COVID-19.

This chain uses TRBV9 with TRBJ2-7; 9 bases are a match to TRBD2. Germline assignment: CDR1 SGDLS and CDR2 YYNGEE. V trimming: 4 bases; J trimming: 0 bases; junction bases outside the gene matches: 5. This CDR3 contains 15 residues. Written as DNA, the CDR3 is TGTGCCAGCAGCCCGAGTAGCGGGAGCTCCTACGAGCAGTACTTC. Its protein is CASSPSSGSSYEQYF.

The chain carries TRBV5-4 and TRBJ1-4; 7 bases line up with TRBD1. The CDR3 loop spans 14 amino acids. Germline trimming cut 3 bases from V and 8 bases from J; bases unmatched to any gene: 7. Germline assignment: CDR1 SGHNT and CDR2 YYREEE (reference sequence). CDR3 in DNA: TGTGCCAGCAGCTCACAGGGGATCGGGGAAAAACTGTTTTTT. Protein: CASSSQGIGEKLFF.

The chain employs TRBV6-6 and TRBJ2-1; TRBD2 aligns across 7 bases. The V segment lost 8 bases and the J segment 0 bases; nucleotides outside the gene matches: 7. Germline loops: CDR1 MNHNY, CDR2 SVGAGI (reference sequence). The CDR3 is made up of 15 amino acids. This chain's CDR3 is CASGRAGTSYNEQFF. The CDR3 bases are TGTGCCAGCGGCCGAGCGGGAACCTCCTACAATGAGCAGTTCTTC.

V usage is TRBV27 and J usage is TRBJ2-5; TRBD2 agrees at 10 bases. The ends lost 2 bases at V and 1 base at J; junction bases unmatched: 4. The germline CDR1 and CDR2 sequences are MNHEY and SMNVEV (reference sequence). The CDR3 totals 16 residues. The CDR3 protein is CASSLGGLAVQETQYF. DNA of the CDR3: TGTGCCAGCAGTTTAGGTGGACTAGCGGTCCAAGAGACCCAGTACTTC.

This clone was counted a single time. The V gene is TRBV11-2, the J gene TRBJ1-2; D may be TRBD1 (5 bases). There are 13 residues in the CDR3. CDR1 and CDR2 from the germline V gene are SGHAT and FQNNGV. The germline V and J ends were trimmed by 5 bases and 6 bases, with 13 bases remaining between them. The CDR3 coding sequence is TGTGCCAGCAGCCACGGCCTGGGGCATGGCTACACCTTC. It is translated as CASSHGLGHGYTF.

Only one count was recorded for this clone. CDR3 sequence (DNA): TGTGCCAGCAGCTCGGGAGTACGATACAATGAGCAGTTCTTC. This translates into CASSSGVRYNEQFF. V is TRBV11-2 and J is TRBJ2-1, with D maybe TRBD2 (6 bases). The germline gives CDR1 SGHAT, CDR2 FQNNGV. V was clipped by 4 bases and J by 4 bases, with 11 bases between them. The CDR3 length is 14 residues.

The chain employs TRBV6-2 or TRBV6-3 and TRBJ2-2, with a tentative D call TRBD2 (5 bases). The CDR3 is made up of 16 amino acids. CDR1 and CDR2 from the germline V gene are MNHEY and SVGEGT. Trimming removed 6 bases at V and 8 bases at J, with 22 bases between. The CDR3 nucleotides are TGTGCCAGCAGCTTCAGCGGCGGGCCTATTTCTGGGGAGCTGTTTTTT. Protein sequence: CASSFSGGPISGELFF.

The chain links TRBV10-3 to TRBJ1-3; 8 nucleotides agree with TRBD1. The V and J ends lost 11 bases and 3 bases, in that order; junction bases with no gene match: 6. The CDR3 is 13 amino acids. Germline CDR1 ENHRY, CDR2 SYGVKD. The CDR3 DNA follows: TGTGCCCTCCAGGACAGGGTTGGAAACACCATATATTTT. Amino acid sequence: CALQDRVGNTIYF.

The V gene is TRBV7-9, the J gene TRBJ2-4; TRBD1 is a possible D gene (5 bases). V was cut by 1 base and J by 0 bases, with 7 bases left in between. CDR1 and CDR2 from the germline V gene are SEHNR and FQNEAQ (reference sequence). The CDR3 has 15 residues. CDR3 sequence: CASSLDRTAKNIQYF. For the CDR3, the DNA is TGTGCCAGCAGCTTAGACAGGACAGCCAAAAACATTCAGTACTTC.

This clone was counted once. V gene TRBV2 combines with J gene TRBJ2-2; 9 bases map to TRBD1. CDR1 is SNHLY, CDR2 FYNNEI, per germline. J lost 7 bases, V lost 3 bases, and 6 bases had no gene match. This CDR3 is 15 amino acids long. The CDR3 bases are TGTGCCAGCAGTGACCGACAGGGGGTTATCGGGGAGCTGTTTTTT. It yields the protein CASSDRQGVIGELFF. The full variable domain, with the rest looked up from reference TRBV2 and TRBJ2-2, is EPEVTQTPSHQVTQMGQEVILRCVPISNHLYFYWYRQILGQKVEFLVSFYNNEISEKSEIFDDQFSVERPDGSNFTLKIRSTKLEDSAMYFCASSDRQGVIGELFFGEGSRLTVL.

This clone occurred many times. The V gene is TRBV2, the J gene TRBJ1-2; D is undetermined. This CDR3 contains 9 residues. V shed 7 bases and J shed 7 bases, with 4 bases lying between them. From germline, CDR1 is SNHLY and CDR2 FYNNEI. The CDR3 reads CASISGYTF. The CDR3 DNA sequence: TGTGCCAGCATCAGTGGCTACACCTTC.

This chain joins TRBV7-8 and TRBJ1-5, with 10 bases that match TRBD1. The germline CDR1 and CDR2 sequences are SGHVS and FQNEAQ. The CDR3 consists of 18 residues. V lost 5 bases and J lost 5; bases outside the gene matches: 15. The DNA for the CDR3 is TGTGCCAGCAGCCCCCTTTTCCGGACAGGGGGTACGCATCAGCCCCAGCATTTT. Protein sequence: CASSPLFRTGGTHQPQHF. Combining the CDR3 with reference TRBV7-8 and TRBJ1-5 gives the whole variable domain GAGVSQSPRYKVAKRGQDVALRCDPISGHVSLFWYQQALGQGPEFLTYFQNEAQLDKSGLPSDRFFAERPEGSVSTLKIQRTQQEDSAVYLCASSPLFRTGGTHQPQHFGDGTRLSIL.

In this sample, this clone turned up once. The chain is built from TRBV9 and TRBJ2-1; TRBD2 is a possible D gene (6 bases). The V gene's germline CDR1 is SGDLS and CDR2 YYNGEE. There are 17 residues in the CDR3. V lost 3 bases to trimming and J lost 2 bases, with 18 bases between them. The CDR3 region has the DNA TGTGCCAGCAGCGGAGGGATCCGGGAGCCTACCTACAATGAGCAGTTCTTC. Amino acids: CASSGGIREPTYNEQFF. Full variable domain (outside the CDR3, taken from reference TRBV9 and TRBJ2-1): DSGVTQTPKHLITATGQRVTLRCSPRSGDLSVYWYQQSLDQGLQFLIQYYNGEERAKGNILERFSAQQFPDLHSELNLSSLELGDSALYFCASSGGIREPTYNEQFFGPGTRLTVL.

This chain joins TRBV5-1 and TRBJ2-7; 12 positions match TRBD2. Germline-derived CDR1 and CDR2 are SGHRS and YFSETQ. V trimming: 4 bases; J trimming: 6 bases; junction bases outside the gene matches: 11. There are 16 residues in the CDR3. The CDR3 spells CASSIGLAGSQSEQYF. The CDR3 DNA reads TGCGCCAGCAGCATTGGACTAGCGGGAAGTCAGAGCGAGCAGTACTTC.

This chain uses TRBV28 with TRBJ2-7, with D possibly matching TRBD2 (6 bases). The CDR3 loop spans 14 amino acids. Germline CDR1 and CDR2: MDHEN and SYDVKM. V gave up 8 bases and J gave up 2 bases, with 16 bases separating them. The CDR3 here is CASVQLATPYEQYF. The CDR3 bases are TGTGCCAGCGTCCAACTAGCTACGCCCTACGAGCAGTACTTC.

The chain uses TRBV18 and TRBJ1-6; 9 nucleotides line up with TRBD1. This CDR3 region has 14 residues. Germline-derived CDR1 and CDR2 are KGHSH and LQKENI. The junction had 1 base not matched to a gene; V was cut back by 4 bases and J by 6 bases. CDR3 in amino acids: CASSQDRGNSPLHF. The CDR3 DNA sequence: TGTGCCAGCTCACAGGACAGGGGTAATTCACCCCTCCACTTT.

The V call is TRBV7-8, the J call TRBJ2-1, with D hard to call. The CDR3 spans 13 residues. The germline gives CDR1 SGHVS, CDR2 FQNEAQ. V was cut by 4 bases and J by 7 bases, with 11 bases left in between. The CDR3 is CASSSRPDNEQFF. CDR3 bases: TGTGCCAGCAGCTCCAGGCCAGATAATGAGCAGTTCTTC. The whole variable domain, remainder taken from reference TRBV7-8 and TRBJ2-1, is GAGVSQSPRYKVAKRGQDVALRCDPISGHVSLFWYQQALGQGPEFLTYFQNEAQLDKSGLPSDRFFAERPEGSVSTLKIQRTQQEDSAVYLCASSSRPDNEQFFGPGTRLTVL.

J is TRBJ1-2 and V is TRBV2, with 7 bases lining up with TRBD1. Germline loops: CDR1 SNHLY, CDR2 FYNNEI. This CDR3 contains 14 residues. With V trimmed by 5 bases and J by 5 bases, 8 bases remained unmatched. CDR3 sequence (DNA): TGTGCCAGCAGTCGACAGGGAATTGGGTATGGCTACACCTTC. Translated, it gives CASSRQGIGYGYTF. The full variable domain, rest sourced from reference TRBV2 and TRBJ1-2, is EPEVTQTPSHQVTQMGQEVILRCVPISNHLYFYWYRQILGQKVEFLVSFYNNEISEKSEIFDDQFSVERPDGSNFTLKIRSTKLEDSAMYFCASSRQGIGYGYTFGSGTRLTVV.

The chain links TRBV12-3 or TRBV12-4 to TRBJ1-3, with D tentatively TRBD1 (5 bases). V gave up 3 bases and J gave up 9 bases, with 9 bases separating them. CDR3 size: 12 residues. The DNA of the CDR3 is TGTGCCAGCAGTTTGGGGCGAGGCACCATATATTTT. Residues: CASSLGRGTIYF.

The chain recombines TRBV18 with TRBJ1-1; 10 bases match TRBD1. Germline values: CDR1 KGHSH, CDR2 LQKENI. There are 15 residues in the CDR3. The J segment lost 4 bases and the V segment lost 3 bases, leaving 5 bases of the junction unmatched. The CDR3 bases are TGTGCCAGCTCACCGGGACAGGGGCTTACCACTGAAGCTTTCTTT. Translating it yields CASSPGQGLTTEAFF. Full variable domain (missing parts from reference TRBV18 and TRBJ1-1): NAGVMQNPRHLVRRRGQEARLRCSPMKGHSHVYWYRQLPEEGLKFMVYLQKENIIDESGMPKERFSAEFPKEGPSILRIQQVVRGDSAAYFCASSPGQGLTTEAFFGQGTRLTVV.

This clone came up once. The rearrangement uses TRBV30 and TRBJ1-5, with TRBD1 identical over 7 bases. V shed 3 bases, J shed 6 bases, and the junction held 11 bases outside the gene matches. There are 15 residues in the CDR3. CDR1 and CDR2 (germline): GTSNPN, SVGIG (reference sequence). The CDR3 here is CAWSRGIGEGQPQHF. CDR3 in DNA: TGTGCCTGGAGCAGGGGGATAGGGGAAGGTCAGCCCCAGCATTTT.

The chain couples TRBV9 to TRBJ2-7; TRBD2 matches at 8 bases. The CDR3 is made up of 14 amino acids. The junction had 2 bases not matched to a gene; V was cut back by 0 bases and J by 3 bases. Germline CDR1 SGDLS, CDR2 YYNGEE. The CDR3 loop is CASSVEAGGYEQYF. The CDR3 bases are TGTGCCAGCAGCGTAGAGGCGGGAGGCTACGAGCAGTACTTC.

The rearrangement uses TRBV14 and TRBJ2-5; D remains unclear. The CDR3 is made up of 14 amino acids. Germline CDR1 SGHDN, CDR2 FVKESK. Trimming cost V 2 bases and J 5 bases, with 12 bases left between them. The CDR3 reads CASSQLQLRETQYF. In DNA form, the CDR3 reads TGTGCCAGCAGCCAATTGCAGTTGCGGGAGACCCAGTACTTC.

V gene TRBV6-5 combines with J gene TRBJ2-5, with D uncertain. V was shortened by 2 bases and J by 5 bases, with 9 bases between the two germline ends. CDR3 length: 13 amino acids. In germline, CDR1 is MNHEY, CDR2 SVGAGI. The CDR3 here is CASSYSRGETQYF. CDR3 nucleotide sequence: TGTGCCAGCAGTTACAGTCGCGGCGAGACCCAGTACTTC.

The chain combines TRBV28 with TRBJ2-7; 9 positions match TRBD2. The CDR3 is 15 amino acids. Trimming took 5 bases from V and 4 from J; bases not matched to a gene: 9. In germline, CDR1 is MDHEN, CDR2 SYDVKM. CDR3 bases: TGTGCCAGCAGTCCGCGGGGGGGGAATCTTTACGAGCAGTACTTC. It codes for CASSPRGGNLYEQYF. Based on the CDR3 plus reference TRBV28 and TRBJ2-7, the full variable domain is DVKVTQSSRYLVKRTGEKVFLECVQDMDHENMFWYRQDPGLGLRLIYFSYDVKMKEKGDIPEGYSVSREKKERFSLILESASTNQTSMYLCASSPRGGNLYEQYFGPGTRLTVT.

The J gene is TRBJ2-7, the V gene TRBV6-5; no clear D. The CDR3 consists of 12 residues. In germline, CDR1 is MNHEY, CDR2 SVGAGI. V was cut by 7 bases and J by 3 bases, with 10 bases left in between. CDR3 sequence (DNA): TGTGCCAGCATAACTACGCTCTACGAGCAGTACTTC. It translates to CASITTLYEQYF.

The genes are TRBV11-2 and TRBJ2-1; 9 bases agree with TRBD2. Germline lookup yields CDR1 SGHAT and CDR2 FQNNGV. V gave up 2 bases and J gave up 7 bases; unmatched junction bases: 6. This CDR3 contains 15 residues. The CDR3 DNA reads TGTGCCAGCAGCTTAAGCGGGAGGTTTCGGAATGAGCAGTTCTTC. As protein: CASSLSGRFRNEQFF.

The DNA for the CDR3 is TGTGCCACCAGTGATGGGAGGACGGGCACCGGGGAGCTGTTTTTT. Residues: CATSDGRTGTGELFF. The rearrangement joins TRBV24-1 to TRBJ2-2, with D maybe TRBD2 (6 bases). Looked up from germline, CDR1 is KGHDR and CDR2 is SFDVKD. Deletions cut 3 bases from V and 4 bases from J, with 11 bases between. This CDR3 is 15 amino acids long.

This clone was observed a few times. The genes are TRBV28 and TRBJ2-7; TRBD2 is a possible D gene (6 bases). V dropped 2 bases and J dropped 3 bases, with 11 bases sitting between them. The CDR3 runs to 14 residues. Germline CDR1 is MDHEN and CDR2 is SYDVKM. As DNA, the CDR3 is TGTGCCAGCAGTTTAACGGGAGTCCTCTACGAGCAGTACTTC. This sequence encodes CASSLTGVLYEQYF.

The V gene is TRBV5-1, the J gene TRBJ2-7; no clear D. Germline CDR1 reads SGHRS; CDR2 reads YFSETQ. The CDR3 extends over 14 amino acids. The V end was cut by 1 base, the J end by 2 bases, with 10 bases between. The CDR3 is CASSLLDATYEQYF. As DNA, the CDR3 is TGCGCCAGCAGCTTGCTAGACGCGACCTACGAGCAGTACTTC.